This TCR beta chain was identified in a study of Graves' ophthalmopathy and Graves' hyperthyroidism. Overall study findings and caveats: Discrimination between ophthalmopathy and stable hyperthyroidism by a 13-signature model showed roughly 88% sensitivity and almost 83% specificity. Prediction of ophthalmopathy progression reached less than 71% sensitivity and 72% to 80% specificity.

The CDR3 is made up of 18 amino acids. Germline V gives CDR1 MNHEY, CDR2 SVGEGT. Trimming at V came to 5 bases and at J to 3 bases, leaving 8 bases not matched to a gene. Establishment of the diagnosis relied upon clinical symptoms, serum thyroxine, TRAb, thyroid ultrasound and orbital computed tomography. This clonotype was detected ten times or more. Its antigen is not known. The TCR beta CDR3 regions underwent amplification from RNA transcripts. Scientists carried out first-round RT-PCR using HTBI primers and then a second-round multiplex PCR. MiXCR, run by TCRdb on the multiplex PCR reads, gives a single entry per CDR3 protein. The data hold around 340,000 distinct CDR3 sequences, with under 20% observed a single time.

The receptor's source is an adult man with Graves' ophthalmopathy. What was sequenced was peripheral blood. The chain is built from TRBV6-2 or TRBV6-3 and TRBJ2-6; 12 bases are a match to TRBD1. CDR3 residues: CASSSPRDRGHGANVLTF. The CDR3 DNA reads TGTGCCAGCAGTAGCCCTCGGGACAGGGGGCATGGGGCCAACGTCCTGACTTTC.